This T cell receptor beta chain was documented in a study of blood T cell repertoires in COVID-19 (dated by TCRdb to about 2020). Turning to the overall study: The collaborator samples originated in the United States, Italy and Spain and spanned the acute and convalescent phases of COVID-19. The repertoires were released in a freely available public database meant as a resource for research on the immune response to SARS-CoV-2. Sample metadata almost always included a de-identified subject ID, COVID-19 status, age in years and sex. The samples were drawn from two sources: the first 160 participants of the ongoing ImmuneRACE study, and over 950 subjects contributed by 6 global collaborators. The material from the prospective study consisted of cDNA or gDNA derived from T cells, B-cell-depleted T cells, or PBMCs. HLA class I and class II types, where available, came from metadata supplied by the sample provider rather than from assay-based typing. Deeply sampled blood TCRbeta repertoires from subjects exposed to, actively infected with, or recovered from COVID-19 were included in the dataset. Results the study describes overall, beyond this receptor: The quantity of clinical and demographic metadata differed by source and by participant and was supplied without curation.

One collaborating source in Seattle enrolled patients while the patients were actively infected and followed the patients over time throughout the course of disease. The collaborating institutions used their own protocols to collect whole blood in K2EDTA tubes. For TCRbeta analysis, collaborator samples were shipped as frozen whole blood, as isolated PBMCs, or as DNA extracted from either sample type. On this clone itself: What this receptor recognizes is not known. No base quality information exists; no much larger clone differs at one position.

TCRbeta CDR3 regions were amplified from genomic DNA using the immunoSEQ Assay, a bias-controlled multiplex PCR. In the original analysis: Nucleated cell counts per sample were estimated from amplification of reference gene primers within the assay. To quantify the absolute abundance of each unique TCRbeta CDR3 rearrangement, sequence reads were collapsed and filtered. For each sample, productive Simpson clonality was calculated by taking the square root of Simpson's diversity index across productive rearrangements. Sourced from immuneACCESS, this table was stored by TCRdb with only in-frame sequences that have V and J called. A share of the clones is absent; for the studies checked, an unresolved V gene accounts for under half, and the remainder has no known explanation. V and J calls and clone size come straight from that table; D and trimming were deduced from the DNA. The sample records about 220,000 clones, 85% of which are singletons. The top ten clones comprise under 2.5% of the sample.

The CDR3 holds 13 amino acids from the cysteine to the phenylalanine. Only CDR3 DNA is held: 39 bases, read in frame from base 1. Sequences SGHDN (CDR1) and FVKESK (CDR2) are obtained from the germline V gene. The junction shows trimming of 2 bases on V and 4 bases on J, plus 9 bases between the germline ends. The receptor chain draws on TRBV14 and TRBJ2-7; confidence is insufficient to name the D gene. The sequence came from a woman aged 70 to 79 with COVID-19, enrolled during active disease. Source material: peripheral blood. CDR3 reads: CASSQRYSYEQYF. The DNA sequence follows: TGTGCCAGCAGCCAAAGATACTCGTACGAGCAGTACTTC.